A selection of T cell receptor beta chains follows, all from one sample in a study of cytomegalovirus exposure and HLA in healthy donors. Repertoires were generated with immunoSEQ multiplex PCR, while TCRdb's copy carries only in-frame clones and drops some. The table includes about 240,000 clones, about 86% detected once. Sequencing used PBMCs. These receptors were collected from a woman under 40 in good health and CMV-seropositive. Both conserved end residues are part of each CDR3. A D gene is named only where the DNA matches it firmly. The size of a clone is reported for some rows only, either as once, few or many, or as a class for expanded clones.

d_call j_call clone_size v_call cdr3_aa cdr3_nt
- TRBJ2-7 once TRBV5-8 CASSRRAGRSSYEQYF TGTGCCAGCAGCCGGCGGGCGGGGCGTAGCTCCTACGAGCAGTACTTC
- TRBJ2-7 - TRBV29-1 CSVVYHTYEQYF TGCAGCGTTGTTTACCACACCTACGAGCAGTACTTC
TRBD2 TRBJ2-7 - TRBV14 CASSQQLAGWGYEQYF TGTGCCAGCAGCCAACAACTAGCGGGATGGGGATACGAGCAGTACTTC
TRBD2 TRBJ2-1 - TRBV30 CAWSVLAGGPSSYNEQFF TGTGCCTGGAGTGTACTAGCGGGAGGGCCAAGCTCCTACAATGAGCAGTTCTTC
TRBD2 TRBJ2-1 - TRBV7-6 CASSLGLAGYNEQFF TGTGCCAGCAGCTTAGGACTAGCGGGATACAATGAGCAGTTCTTC
- TRBJ2-7 - TRBV5-6 CASSANPGHGVEQYF TGTGCCAGCAGCGCAAACCCGGGCCACGGGGTCGAGCAGTACTTC
- TRBJ2-7 - TRBV30 CAWSVTRAGYVEQYF TGTGCCTGGAGTGTAACGCGGGCGGGATATGTCGAGCAGTACTTC
TRBD2 TRBJ2-7 - TRBV11-2 CASSLRSSGPYEQYF TGTGCCAGCAGCTTAAGGTCTAGCGGACCCTACGAGCAGTACTTC
TRBD2 TRBJ2-1 - TRBV11-2 CASSLASGKDPYRNEQFF TGTGCCAGCAGCTTAGCTAGCGGGAAAGACCCGTATCGCAATGAGCAGTTCTTC
TRBD2 TRBJ2-1 - TRBV7-9 CACGGAGGTHNEQFF TGTGCCTGCGGTGGAGCGGGAGGGACCCACAATGAGCAGTTCTTC
TRBD1 TRBJ2-7 few TRBV4-1 CASSQAGPVGGQEQYF TGCGCCAGCAGCCAAGCTGGGCCGGTTGGGGGACAGGAGCAGTACTTC
TRBD1 TRBJ1-2 few TRBV2 CASSARTGGFYGYTF TGTGCCAGCAGTGCCCGGACAGGGGGCTTCTATGGCTACACCTTC
TRBD2 TRBJ2-3 - TRBV5-1 CASSLGLAGADTQYF TGCGCCAGCAGCTTAGGACTAGCGGGAGCAGATACGCAGTATTTT
TRBD2 TRBJ2-1 - TRBV30 CAWVAGNYNEQFF TGTGCCTGGGTAGCGGGAAATTACAATGAGCAGTTCTTC
- TRBJ2-7 - TRBV27 CASSLYFGRKVSYEQYF TGTGCCAGCAGTTTATATTTTGGCAGGAAGGTCTCCTACGAGCAGTACTTC
- TRBJ1-2 - TRBV19 CASSVQGPGYGYTF TGTGCCAGTAGTGTACAGGGCCCTGGGTATGGCTACACCTTC
TRBD2 TRBJ2-7 few TRBV5-1 CASSLTSGNFYEQYF TGCGCCAGCAGCTTGACTAGCGGGAACTTCTACGAGCAGTACTTC
- TRBJ2-7 - TRBV29-1 CSVGTKMSYEQYF TGCAGCGTAGGAACTAAAATGAGTTACGAGCAGTACTTC
TRBD1 TRBJ1-5 - TRBV30 CAWSLPGQGLNQPQHF TGTGCCTGGAGCTTACCGGGACAGGGCCTTAATCAGCCCCAGCATTTT
TRBD1 TRBJ1-2 few TRBV6-5 CASRPTGTVFGYTF TGTGCCAGCAGACCCACCGGGACAGTTTTCGGCTACACCTTC
- TRBJ2-3 - TRBV6-5 CASSYFSSRADTQYF TGTGCCAGCAGTTACTTTTCGAGCCGCGCAGATACGCAGTATTTT
- TRBJ2-2 - TRBV6-5 CASSYSSEGELFF TGTGCCAGCAGTTACTCTAGTGAGGGGGAGCTGTTTTTT
- TRBJ2-7 - TRBV4-1 CASSQKAQGIPYEQYF TGCGCCAGCAGCCAAAAAGCGCAGGGTATCCCCTACGAGCAGTACTTC
TRBD2 TRBJ2-7 once TRBV30 CAGRKGLAGEQYF TGTGCCGGCCGGAAGGGACTAGCGGGGGAGCAGTACTTC
- TRBJ2-3 - TRBV2 CASTWGETDTQYF TGTGCCAGCACTTGGGGGGAGACAGATACGCAGTATTTT
TRBD1 TRBJ1-2 - TRBV10-1 CASSETRTGFNGYTF TGCGCCAGCAGTGAAACGAGGACAGGGTTTAACGGCTACACCTTC
- TRBJ1-1 - TRBV7-8 CASSLVVGVSEAFF TGTGCCAGCAGCTTAGTAGTCGGGGTTTCTGAAGCTTTCTTT
TRBD1 TRBJ2-3 - TRBV11-2 CASSNIGTGHITDTQYF TGTGCCAGCAGTAACATCGGGACAGGCCATATCACAGATACGCAGTATTTT
- TRBJ1-2 - TRBV27 CASSLWGRVNYGYTF TGTGCCAGCAGTTTATGGGGCAGGGTTAACTATGGCTACACCTTC
- TRBJ1-5 - TRBV30 CAWSVRGNQPQHF TGTGCCTGGAGTGTACGGGGGAACCAGCCCCAGCATTTT
- TRBJ2-2 - TRBV7-3 CASSPQGPANTGELFF TGTGCCAGCAGCCCACAGGGACCCGCGAACACCGGGGAGCTGTTTTTT
TRBD2 TRBJ2-5 - TRBV6-1 CASSSLAGVQETQYF TGTGCCAGCAGTTCTTTAGCGGGAGTCCAAGAGACCCAGTACTTC
TRBD2 TRBJ2-1 - TRBV27 CATWTSGSSNEQFF TGTGCCACCTGGACTAGCGGGAGCAGTAATGAGCAGTTCTTC
TRBD1 TRBJ1-1 once TRBV9 CASSVTGVTEAFF TGTGCCAGCAGCGTAACAGGGGTCACTGAAGCTTTCTTT
TRBD1 TRBJ1-2 - TRBV4-2 CASSTTGPDDYGYTF TGTGCCAGCAGCACGACAGGGCCCGATGACTATGGCTACACCTTC
- TRBJ2-7 few TRBV11-2 CASRTWTHYEQYF TGTGCCAGCAGGACTTGGACACACTACGAGCAGTACTTC
TRBD2 TRBJ2-1 - TRBV7-9 CASSLTRESGQFF TGTGCCAGCAGCTTAACGCGGGAGTCAGGGCAGTTCTTC
- TRBJ2-7 - TRBV7-9 CASSLRLYEQYF TGTGCCAGCAGCTTGCGTCTATACGAGCAGTACTTC